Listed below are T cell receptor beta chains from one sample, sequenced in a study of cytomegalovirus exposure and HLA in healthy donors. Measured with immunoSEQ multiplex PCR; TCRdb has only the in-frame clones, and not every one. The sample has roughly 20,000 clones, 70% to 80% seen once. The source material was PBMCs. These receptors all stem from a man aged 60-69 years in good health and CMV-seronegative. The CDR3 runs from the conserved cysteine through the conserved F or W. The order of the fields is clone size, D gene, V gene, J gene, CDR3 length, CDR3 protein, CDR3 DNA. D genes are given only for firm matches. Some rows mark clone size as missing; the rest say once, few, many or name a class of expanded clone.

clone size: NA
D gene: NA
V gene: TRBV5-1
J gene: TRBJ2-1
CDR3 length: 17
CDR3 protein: CASSSALASRNYNEQFF
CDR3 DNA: TGCGCCAGCAGCTCGGCCCTGGCTAGCAGGAATTACAATGAGCAGTTCTTC

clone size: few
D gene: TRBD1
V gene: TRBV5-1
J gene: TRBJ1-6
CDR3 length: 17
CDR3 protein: CASSLGRDRSYNSPLHF
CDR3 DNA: TGCGCCAGCAGCTTGGGCCGGGACAGATCCTATAATTCACCCCTCCACTTT

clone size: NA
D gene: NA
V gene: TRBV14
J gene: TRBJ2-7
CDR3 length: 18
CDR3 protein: CASSPSKTRVSGSYEQYF
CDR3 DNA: TGTGCCAGCAGCCCTTCGAAGACTAGAGTGTCGGGGAGTTACGAGCAGTACTTC

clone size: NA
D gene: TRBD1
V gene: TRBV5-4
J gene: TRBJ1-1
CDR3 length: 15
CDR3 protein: CASSRGTGGITEAFF
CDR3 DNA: TGTGCCAGCAGCCGGGGGACAGGGGGCATCACTGAAGCTTTCTTT

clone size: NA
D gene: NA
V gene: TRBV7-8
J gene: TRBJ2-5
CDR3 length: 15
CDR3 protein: CASSLAGGVQETQYF
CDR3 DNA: TGTGCCAGCAGCTTAGCAGGGGGTGTACAAGAGACCCAGTACTTC

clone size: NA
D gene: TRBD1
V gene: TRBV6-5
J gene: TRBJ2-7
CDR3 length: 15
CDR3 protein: CASSPQGAVNYEQYF
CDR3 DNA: TGTGCCAGCAGCCCCCAGGGGGCGGTTAACTACGAGCAGTACTTC

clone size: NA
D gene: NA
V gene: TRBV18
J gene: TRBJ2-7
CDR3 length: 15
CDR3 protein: CASSPTSLVTYEQYF
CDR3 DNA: TGTGCCAGCTCACCAACTTCGCTCGTAACCTACGAGCAGTACTTC

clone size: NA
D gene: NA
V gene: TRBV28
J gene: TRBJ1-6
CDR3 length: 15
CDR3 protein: CASIKAGRYNSPLHF
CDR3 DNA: TGTGCCAGCATTAAGGCAGGGAGGTACAATTCACCCCTCCACTTT

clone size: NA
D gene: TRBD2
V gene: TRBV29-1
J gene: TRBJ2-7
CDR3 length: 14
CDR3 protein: CSVGTSGSAYEQYF
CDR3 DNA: TGCAGCGTTGGTACTAGCGGGAGTGCCTACGAGCAGTACTTC

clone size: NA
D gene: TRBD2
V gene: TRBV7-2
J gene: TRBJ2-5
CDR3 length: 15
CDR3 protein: CASSLTSGIPETQYF
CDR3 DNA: TGTGCCAGCAGCTTAACTAGCGGTATACCAGAGACCCAGTACTTC

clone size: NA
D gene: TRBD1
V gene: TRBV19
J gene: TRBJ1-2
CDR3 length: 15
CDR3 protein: CASSTWTGGFYGYTF
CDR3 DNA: TGTGCCAGTAGTACCTGGACAGGGGGCTTCTATGGCTACACCTTC

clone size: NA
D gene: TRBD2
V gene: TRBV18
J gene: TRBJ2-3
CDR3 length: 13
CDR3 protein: CASSLAGADTQYF
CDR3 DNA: TGTGCCAGCTCACTAGCGGGAGCAGATACGCAGTATTTT

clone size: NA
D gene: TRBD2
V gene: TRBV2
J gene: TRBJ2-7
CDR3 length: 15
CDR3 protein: CASNGISGRFSEQYF
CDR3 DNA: TGTGCCAGCAATGGGATTAGCGGGAGGTTTAGCGAGCAGTACTTC

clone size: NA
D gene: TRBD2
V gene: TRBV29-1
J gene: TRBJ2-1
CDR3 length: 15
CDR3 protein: CSVEDRGGRSSEQFF
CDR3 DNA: TGCAGCGTTGAAGATCGGGGAGGGAGGTCAAGTGAGCAGTTCTTC

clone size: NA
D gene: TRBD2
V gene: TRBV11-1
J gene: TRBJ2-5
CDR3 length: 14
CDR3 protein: CASSPSRGRETQYF
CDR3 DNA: TGTGCCAGCAGCCCATCACGCGGGAGAGAGACCCAGTACTTC

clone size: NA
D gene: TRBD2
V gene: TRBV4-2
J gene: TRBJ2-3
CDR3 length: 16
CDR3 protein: CASSQESGVRTDTQYF
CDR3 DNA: TGTGCCAGCAGCCAAGAGAGCGGGGTCCGCACAGATACGCAGTATTTT

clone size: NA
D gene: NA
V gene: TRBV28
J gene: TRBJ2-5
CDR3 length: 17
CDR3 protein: CASSLFSPGSRRETQYF
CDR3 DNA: TGTGCCAGCAGTTTATTCTCCCCGGGGTCCCGAAGAGAGACCCAGTACTTC

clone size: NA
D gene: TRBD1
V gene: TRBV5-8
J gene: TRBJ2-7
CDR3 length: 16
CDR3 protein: CASSLGLIGTAYEQYF
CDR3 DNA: TGTGCCAGCAGCTTGGGGCTGATCGGGACAGCCTACGAGCAGTACTTC

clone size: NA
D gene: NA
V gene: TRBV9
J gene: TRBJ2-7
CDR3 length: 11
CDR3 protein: CASSVGPEQYF
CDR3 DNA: TGTGCCAGCAGCGTCGGTCCGGAGCAGTACTTC

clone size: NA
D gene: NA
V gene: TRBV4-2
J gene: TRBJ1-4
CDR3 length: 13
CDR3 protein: CASSQDRKQGAFF
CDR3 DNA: TGTGCCAGCAGCCAAGATCGGAAACAGGGAGCATTTTTT

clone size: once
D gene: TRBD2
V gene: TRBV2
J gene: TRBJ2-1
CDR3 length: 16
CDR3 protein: CASSLPAGEPYNEQFF
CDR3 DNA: TGTGCCAGCAGTTTGCCAGCGGGGGAGCCCTACAATGAGCAGTTCTTC

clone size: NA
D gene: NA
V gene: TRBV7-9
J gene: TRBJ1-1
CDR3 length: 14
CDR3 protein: CASSLEGLNTEAFF
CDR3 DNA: TGTGCCAGCAGCTTAGAGGGGTTGAACACTGAAGCTTTCTTT

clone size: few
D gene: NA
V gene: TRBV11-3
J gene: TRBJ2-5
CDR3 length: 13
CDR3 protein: CASSPRAEETQYF
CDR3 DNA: TGTGCCAGCAGCCCCAGGGCCGAAGAGACCCAGTACTTC